A selection of T cell receptor beta chains follows, all from one sample in a study of radiotherapy plus CTLA-4 blockade in lung cancer. TCRdb keeps only in-frame clones here, not all; method: immunoSEQ multiplex PCR. Of tens of thousands of clones in the sample, 79% are singletons; the top ten hold 10%. Sequences were derived from peripheral blood, sampled from a patient treated with radiotherapy plus ipilimumab. The receptors stem from a human donor with non-small cell lung cancer who had a complete response to radiotherapy plus ipilimumab. Each CDR3 is given with its conserved first and last residue. The D gene is left open where the match is weak. Some rows mark clone size as missing; the rest say once, few, many or name a class of expanded clone.

once	TRBV2	13	TRBJ1-1	NA	TGTGCCAGCAGCGTGACAGGGAACACTGAAGCTTTCTTT	CASSVTGNTEAFF
once	TRBV2	15	TRBJ1-5	NA	TGTGCCAGCAGCGCTCAGGGGATTAGCAATCAGCCCCAGCATTTT	CASSAQGISNQPQHF
once	TRBV18	15	TRBJ1-1	TRBD1	TGTGCCAGCTCACCGGACGGACAGGGGGCGACTGAAGCTTTCTTT	CASSPDGQGATEAFF
NA	TRBV28	20	TRBJ1-5	NA	TGTGCCAGCAGTTTAACCGGGTTCCTGGGTTCGGGGTATAGCAATCAGCCCCAGCATTTT	CASSLTGFLGSGYSNQPQHF
NA	TRBV19	15	TRBJ2-2	NA	TGTGCCAGTAGTATCCGGCAGGGGGGCACCGGGGAGCTGTTTTTT	CASSIRQGGTGELFF
once	TRBV2	15	TRBJ1-3	NA	TGTGCCAGCGGAGAGGGACCCGCAATTGGAAACACCATATATTTT	CASGEGPAIGNTIYF
once	TRBV7-2	14	TRBJ1-5	NA	TGTGCCAGCAGCTTAGACAGGGGCAATCAGCCCCAGCATTTT	CASSLDRGNQPQHF
NA	TRBV11-2	13	TRBJ2-1	TRBD2	TGTGCCAGCAGCGGGCTGGCGGGAGTTGAGCAGTTCTTC	CASSGLAGVEQFF
few	TRBV7-8	14	TRBJ2-5	NA	TGTGCCAGCAGCTTAGAAGGGCAACACAAGACCCAGTACTTC	CASSLEGQHKTQYF
NA	TRBV19	13	TRBJ2-4	NA	TGTGCCAGTAGTATTAGGGGGATTAACATTCAGTACTTC	CASSIRGINIQYF
once	TRBV30	12	TRBJ1-2	NA	TGTGCCGAAGCTACTAGGGCCTATGGCTACACCTTC	CAEATRAYGYTF
NA	TRBV5-5	14	TRBJ1-2	NA	TGTGCCAGCAGCTCCCCAGGGTCTAACTATGGCTACACCTTC	CASSSPGSNYGYTF
NA	TRBV25-1	14	TRBJ1-2	TRBD1	TGTGCCAGCAGTGGCTCGGGACAGGGGGCTGGCTACACCTTC	CASSGSGQGAGYTF
NA	TRBV4-1	16	TRBJ2-1	NA	TGCGCCAGCAGCTCCTCCGCAGCTACCCTCTACAATGAGCAGTTCTTC	CASSSSAATLYNEQFF
once	TRBV5-5	15	TRBJ1-4	NA	TGTGCCAGCAGCTTGGGAGGGGCCTTTAATGAAAAACTGTTTTTT	CASSLGGAFNEKLFF